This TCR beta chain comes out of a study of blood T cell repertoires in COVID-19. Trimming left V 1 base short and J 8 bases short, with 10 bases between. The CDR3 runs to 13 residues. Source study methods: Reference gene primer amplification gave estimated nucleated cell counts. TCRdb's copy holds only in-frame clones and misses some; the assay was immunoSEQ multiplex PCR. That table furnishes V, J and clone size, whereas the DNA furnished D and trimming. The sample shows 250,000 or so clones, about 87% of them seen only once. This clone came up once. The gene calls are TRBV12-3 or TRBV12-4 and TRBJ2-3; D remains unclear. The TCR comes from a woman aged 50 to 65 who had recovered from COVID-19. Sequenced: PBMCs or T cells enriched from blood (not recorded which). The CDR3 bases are TGTGCCAGCAGTTTAGGACCAACGGGTACGCAGTATTTT. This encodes CASSLGPTGTQYF.